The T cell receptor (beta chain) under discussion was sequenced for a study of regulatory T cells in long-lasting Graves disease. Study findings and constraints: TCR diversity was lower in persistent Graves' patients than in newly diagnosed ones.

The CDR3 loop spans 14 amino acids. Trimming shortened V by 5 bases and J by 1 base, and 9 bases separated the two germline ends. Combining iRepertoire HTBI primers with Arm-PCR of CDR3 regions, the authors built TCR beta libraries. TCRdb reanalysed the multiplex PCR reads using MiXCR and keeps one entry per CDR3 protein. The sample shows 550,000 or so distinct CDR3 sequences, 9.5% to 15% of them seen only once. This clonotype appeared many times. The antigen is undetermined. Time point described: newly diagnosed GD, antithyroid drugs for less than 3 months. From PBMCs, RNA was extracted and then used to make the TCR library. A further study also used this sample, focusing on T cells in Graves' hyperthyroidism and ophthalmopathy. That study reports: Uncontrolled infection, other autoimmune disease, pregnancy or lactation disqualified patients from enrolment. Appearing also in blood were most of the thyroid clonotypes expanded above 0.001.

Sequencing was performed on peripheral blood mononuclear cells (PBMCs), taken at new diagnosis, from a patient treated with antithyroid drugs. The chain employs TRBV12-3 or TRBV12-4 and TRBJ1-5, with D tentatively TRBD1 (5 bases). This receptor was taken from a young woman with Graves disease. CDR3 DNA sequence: TGTGCCAGCAGTACGAGGGGAAGCAATCAGCCCCAGCATTTT. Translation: CASSTRGSNQPQHF.